This TCR beta chain was documented in a study of regulatory T cells in long-lasting Graves disease. The TCR beta library used iRepertoire HTBI primers with Arm-PCR amplification of CDR3. TCRdb reanalysed the multiplex PCR reads using MiXCR and keeps one entry per CDR3 protein. The repertoire includes about 530,000 distinct CDR3 sequences, 15% to 20% of them detected once, and 25% sits in the top ten. This CDR3 comprises 14 residues. Germline V CDR1 and CDR2: LNHDA, SQIVND (reference sequence). V was clipped by 8 bases and J by 3 bases, with 14 bases between them. This clonotype was detected many times. Time point indicated: newly diagnosed GD, antithyroid drugs for less than 3 months. Scientists built the TCR library using RNA that was extracted from PBMCs. This sample was shared with a second study, whose subject was T cells in Graves' hyperthyroidism and ophthalmopathy.

This sequence originates from a woman aged 40 to 65 with Graves disease. This chain uses TRBV19 with TRBJ1-5; TRBD1 might be the D (5 bases). This specimen consisted of peripheral blood mononuclear cells (PBMCs), obtained at new diagnosis, from a patient treated with antithyroid drugs. CDR3 region: CASCGQGNNQPQHF. Written as DNA, the CDR3 is TGTGCCAGTTGCGGGCAGGGTAACAATCAGCCCCAGCATTTT.